The rows below give T cell receptor beta chains drawn from one sample of a study of blood T cell repertoires in COVID-19. The assay was immunoSEQ multiplex PCR, and TCRdb's table has in-frame clones only and misses some. The sample has 200,000 to 300,000 clones; 75% to 85% are singletons. The specimen was peripheral blood. Receptor source: a man aged 35-49 years who had recovered from COVID-19. The CDR3 runs from the conserved cysteine through the conserved F or W. The order of the fields is J gene, V gene, clone size, D gene, CDR3 protein, CDR3 DNA. D genes are given only for firm matches. Rows may omit the clone size; those that give it use once, few, many or a size class.

j_call: TRBJ2-7; v_call: TRBV20-1; clone_size: -; d_call: -; cdr3_aa: CSASRGTSYEQYF; cdr3_nt: TGCAGTGCTAGTAGGGGGACCTCCTACGAGCAGTACTTC
j_call: TRBJ1-2; v_call: TRBV12-5; clone_size: -; d_call: TRBD1; cdr3_aa: CASGSRQGGKGDYGYTF; cdr3_nt: TGTGCTAGTGGTTCCAGACAGGGTGGGAAGGGGGACTATGGCTACACCTTC
j_call: TRBJ1-1; v_call: TRBV7-2; clone_size: -; d_call: -; cdr3_aa: CASSPLDGGAGTEAFF; cdr3_nt: TGTGCCAGCAGCCCCCTTGATGGAGGAGCTGGGACTGAAGCTTTCTTT
j_call: TRBJ1-5; v_call: TRBV7-2; clone_size: -; d_call: -; cdr3_aa: CASSLAGGNQPQHF; cdr3_nt: TGTGCCAGCAGCTTAGCAGGGGGCAATCAGCCCCAGCATTTT
j_call: TRBJ2-3; v_call: TRBV27; clone_size: few; d_call: TRBD2; cdr3_aa: CASSLTSGGRDTQYF; cdr3_nt: TGTGCCAGCAGTTTGACTAGCGGGGGGCGGGATACGCAGTATTTT
j_call: TRBJ1-2; v_call: TRBV6-5; clone_size: -; d_call: TRBD1; cdr3_aa: CASSRGTAHGYTF; cdr3_nt: TGTGCCAGCAGTCGCGGGACAGCCCATGGCTACACCTTC
j_call: TRBJ2-5; v_call: TRBV2; clone_size: -; d_call: -; cdr3_aa: CASSVQGSQETQYF; cdr3_nt: TGTGCCAGCAGTGTACAGGGAAGCCAAGAGACCCAGTACTTC
j_call: TRBJ2-7; v_call: TRBV7-2; clone_size: -; d_call: -; cdr3_aa: CASSLEQGSQYF; cdr3_nt: TGTGCCAGCAGCTTAGAACAGGGATCGCAGTACTTC
j_call: TRBJ2-1; v_call: TRBV5-1; clone_size: -; d_call: TRBD2; cdr3_aa: CASREGTSGINEQFF; cdr3_nt: TGCGCCAGCCGCGAGGGGACTAGCGGGATCAATGAGCAGTTCTTC
j_call: TRBJ2-1; v_call: TRBV9; clone_size: -; d_call: TRBD2; cdr3_aa: CASSPSGRSYNEQFF; cdr3_nt: TGTGCCAGCAGCCCAAGCGGGAGATCCTACAATGAGCAGTTCTTC
j_call: TRBJ1-2; v_call: TRBV5-4; clone_size: once; d_call: -; cdr3_aa: CASSFRGGYGYTF; cdr3_nt: TGTGCCAGCAGCTTTAGGGGCGGCTATGGCTACACCTTC
j_call: TRBJ2-2; v_call: TRBV6-2/TRBV6-3; clone_size: -; d_call: TRBD2; cdr3_aa: CASSGRLAGNTGELFF; cdr3_nt: TGTGCCAGCAGTGGCCGACTAGCGGGTAACACCGGGGAGCTGTTTTTT
j_call: TRBJ2-7; v_call: TRBV27; clone_size: -; d_call: TRBD2; cdr3_aa: CASSPLAGVAFYEQYF; cdr3_nt: TGTGCCAGCAGTCCCCTAGCGGGAGTGGCCTTCTACGAGCAGTACTTC
j_call: TRBJ1-5; v_call: TRBV5-4; clone_size: -; d_call: TRBD1; cdr3_aa: CASSSDRGQPQHF; cdr3_nt: TGTGCCAGCAGCTCGGACAGGGGACAGCCCCAGCATTTT
j_call: TRBJ2-7; v_call: TRBV11-3; clone_size: -; d_call: -; cdr3_aa: CASSLSSSYEQYF; cdr3_nt: TGTGCCAGCAGCTTATCTAGCTCCTACGAGCAGTACTTC
j_call: TRBJ1-1; v_call: TRBV11-2; clone_size: once; d_call: TRBD1; cdr3_aa: CASSLVQTGGTEAFF; cdr3_nt: TGTGCCAGCAGCTTAGTCCAGACAGGGGGGACTGAAGCTTTCTTT
j_call: TRBJ1-2; v_call: TRBV30; clone_size: -; d_call: -; cdr3_aa: CAWSGSDTLTPINGYTF; cdr3_nt: TGTGCCTGGAGTGGATCGGACACCCTAACACCAATAAATGGCTACACCTTC
j_call: TRBJ2-7; v_call: TRBV11-3; clone_size: -; d_call: TRBD1; cdr3_aa: CASSPGQERSTVQYF; cdr3_nt: TGTGCCAGCAGCCCTGGACAGGAACGCTCTACGGTGCAGTACTTC
j_call: TRBJ2-5; v_call: TRBV11-3; clone_size: -; d_call: TRBD1; cdr3_aa: CASSPPGQGETQYF; cdr3_nt: TGTGCCAGCAGCCCCCCAGGACAGGGGGAGACCCAGTACTTC
j_call: TRBJ2-1; v_call: TRBV20-1; clone_size: -; d_call: TRBD1; cdr3_aa: CSATSGTEFF; cdr3_nt: TGCAGTGCTACCTCCGGGACAGAGTTCTTC
j_call: TRBJ2-3; v_call: TRBV20-1; clone_size: -; d_call: -; cdr3_aa: CSASGQRATSTDTQYF; cdr3_nt: TGCAGTGCTAGTGGACAGCGGGCTACTAGCACAGATACGCAGTATTTT
j_call: TRBJ1-5; v_call: TRBV27; clone_size: -; d_call: -; cdr3_aa: CASSPSGRGNQPQHF; cdr3_nt: TGTGCCAGCAGTCCCAGCGGGAGGGGGAATCAGCCCCAGCATTTT
j_call: TRBJ1-6; v_call: TRBV10-3; clone_size: once; d_call: -; cdr3_aa: CAISESGDKALHF; cdr3_nt: TGTGCCATCAGTGAGTCGGGGGACAAAGCCCTCCACTTT
j_call: TRBJ1-2; v_call: TRBV16; clone_size: -; d_call: -; cdr3_aa: CASSLELRSGYTF; cdr3_nt: TGTGCCAGCAGCCTCGAGCTAAGGAGTGGCTACACCTTC
j_call: TRBJ1-2; v_call: TRBV5-8; clone_size: -; d_call: TRBD1; cdr3_aa: CASSSGTGFGYTF; cdr3_nt: TGTGCCAGCAGCTCCGGGACAGGGTTTGGCTACACCTTC
j_call: TRBJ2-3; v_call: TRBV10-3; clone_size: once; d_call: TRBD2; cdr3_aa: CAISASGGRGGTDTQYF; cdr3_nt: TGTGCCATCAGCGCTAGCGGGGGGCGTGGGGGCACAGATACGCAGTATTTT
j_call: TRBJ1-1; v_call: TRBV18; clone_size: -; d_call: -; cdr3_aa: CASSKQASGDTEAFF; cdr3_nt: TGTGCCAGCTCGAAGCAGGCCAGCGGCGACACTGAAGCTTTCTTT
j_call: TRBJ2-5; v_call: TRBV21-1; clone_size: -; d_call: -; cdr3_aa: CASSGGRQETQYF; cdr3_nt: TGTGCCAGCAGCGGCGGGAGGCAAGAGACCCAGTACTTC
j_call: TRBJ1-6; v_call: TRBV9; clone_size: -; d_call: TRBD1; cdr3_aa: CASSAGQGANSPLHF; cdr3_nt: TGTGCCAGCAGCGCGGGACAGGGGGCTAATTCACCCCTCCACTTT
j_call: TRBJ2-7; v_call: TRBV10-3; clone_size: once; d_call: TRBD1; cdr3_aa: CATAGTGDYEQYF; cdr3_nt: TGTGCCACCGCCGGGACAGGAGACTACGAGCAGTACTTC
j_call: TRBJ2-1; v_call: TRBV4-3; clone_size: -; d_call: -; cdr3_aa: CASSQASRGSDEQFF; cdr3_nt: TGCGCCAGCAGCCAAGCTTCAAGGGGTTCGGATGAGCAGTTCTTC
j_call: TRBJ2-1; v_call: TRBV19; clone_size: -; d_call: TRBD1; cdr3_aa: CASSIWDRYSVKVGNEQFF; cdr3_nt: TGTGCCAGTAGTATCTGGGACAGGTATAGCGTGAAGGTCGGGAATGAGCAGTTCTTC
j_call: TRBJ1-2; v_call: TRBV30; clone_size: -; d_call: -; cdr3_aa: CAWSVSGGGSYGYTF; cdr3_nt: TGTGCCTGGAGTGTAAGCGGGGGAGGGAGCTATGGCTACACCTTC
j_call: TRBJ2-7; v_call: TRBV10-3; clone_size: once; d_call: -; cdr3_aa: CAIREPLRDEQYF; cdr3_nt: TGTGCCATCAGGGAGCCCCTACGAGACGAGCAGTACTTC
j_call: TRBJ2-7; v_call: TRBV6-5; clone_size: -; d_call: -; cdr3_aa: CASMGQGYEQYF; cdr3_nt: TGTGCCAGCATGGGGCAGGGCTACGAGCAGTACTTC
j_call: TRBJ2-1; v_call: TRBV21-1; clone_size: -; d_call: -; cdr3_aa: CASSKSPTSGITDNEQFF; cdr3_nt: TGTGCCAGCAGCAAATCTCCGACTAGCGGAATTACCGACAATGAGCAGTTCTTC
j_call: TRBJ2-5; v_call: TRBV18; clone_size: -; d_call: TRBD2; cdr3_aa: CASSPLGLASETQYF; cdr3_nt: TGTGCCAGCTCACCACTGGGACTAGCCTCGGAGACCCAGTACTTC
j_call: TRBJ1-3; v_call: TRBV4-3; clone_size: -; d_call: -; cdr3_aa: CASSHRDNSGNSGNTIYF; cdr3_nt: TGCGCCAGCAGCCATCGAGATAACAGCGGGAACTCTGGAAACACCATATATTTT
j_call: TRBJ2-7; v_call: TRBV10-2; clone_size: -; d_call: TRBD2; cdr3_aa: CASRTSGNLYYEQYF; cdr3_nt: TGCGCCAGCCGGACTAGCGGGAACCTATACTACGAGCAGTACTTC
j_call: TRBJ2-7; v_call: TRBV15; clone_size: -; d_call: TRBD2; cdr3_aa: CATSRYKAGVAYEQYF; cdr3_nt: TGTGCCACCAGCAGATATAAAGCGGGAGTTGCATACGAGCAGTACTTC
j_call: TRBJ2-1; v_call: TRBV29-1; clone_size: -; d_call: -; cdr3_aa: CSVEGGVYNEQFF; cdr3_nt: TGCAGCGTTGAAGGAGGAGTTTACAATGAGCAGTTCTTC
j_call: TRBJ1-1; v_call: TRBV6-5; clone_size: medium-sized; d_call: -; cdr3_aa: CASSRSRGLYTEAFF; cdr3_nt: TGTGCCAGCAGTAGAAGTCGGGGGTTATACACTGAAGCTTTCTTT
j_call: TRBJ1-2; v_call: TRBV7-2; clone_size: -; d_call: TRBD1; cdr3_aa: CASSLDSTGGAYGYTF; cdr3_nt: TGTGCCAGCAGCTTAGACAGTACAGGGGGGGCCTATGGCTACACCTTC
j_call: TRBJ2-6; v_call: TRBV7-2; clone_size: -; d_call: TRBD2; cdr3_aa: CASSLSGGDSGANVLTF; cdr3_nt: TGTGCCAGCAGCCTTAGCGGGGGGGACTCTGGGGCCAACGTCCTGACTTTC
j_call: TRBJ2-3; v_call: TRBV5-1; clone_size: -; d_call: -; cdr3_aa: CASSLEIASTDTQYF; cdr3_nt: TGCGCCAGCAGCTTGGAAATAGCGAGCACAGATACGCAGTATTTT
j_call: TRBJ2-5; v_call: TRBV2; clone_size: -; d_call: -; cdr3_aa: CASSEAREGSQETQYF; cdr3_nt: TGTGCCAGCAGTGAAGCCAGGGAAGGGTCCCAAGAGACCCAGTACTTC
j_call: TRBJ1-2; v_call: TRBV6-5; clone_size: -; d_call: -; cdr3_aa: CASRETAAYGYTF; cdr3_nt: TGTGCCAGCAGGGAGACGGCAGCCTATGGCTACACCTTC